What follows are 20 T cell receptor beta chains derived from one specimen sequenced in a study of metastatic and nonmetastatic thyroid tumors. There were no patients who had received any treatment before thyroid surgery. TCRdb reanalyzed the PCR reads via MiXCR. The sample carries tens of thousands of clones, around 15% recorded once. The sequencing sample was made of blood. These receptors were collected from a male donor with papillary thyroid cancer or a benign thyroid nodule (not recorded which). Some clones in this sample may be carry-over from other donors' samples.

This clone was seen ten or more times. This rearrangement joins TRBV3-1 to TRBJ2-5, with D perhaps matching TRBD1 or TRBD2 (6 bases each). Trimming took off 4 bases at V and 6 bases at J, with 24 bases between the two ends. CDR3 length: 17 amino acids. Germline CDR1 is LGHDT and CDR2 is YNNKEL (reference sequence). For the CDR3, the DNA is TGTGCCAGCAGCCGATCGGACAGCCTACGGGGGCGGAAGACCCAGTACTTC. Translation gives CASSRSDSLRGRKTQYF.

This clone was seen a handful of times. The junction differs from germline at one of its ends, possibly a read error. This chain joins TRBV6-1 and TRBJ2-1; 7 bases align to TRBD2. Germline loops: CDR1 MNHNS, CDR2 SASEGT. The CDR3 sequence is 17 residues long. In nucleotides, the CDR3 is TGTGCCAGCATTGAATCTCCTGGGGGGGGGTCCTACAATGAGCAGTTCTTC. Protein sequence: CASIESPGGGSYNEQFF.

This clone was seen more than once but under ten times. The rearrangement links TRBV6-2 or TRBV6-3 to TRBJ1-1, with 7 bases that match TRBD1. Germline CDR1 reads MNHEY; CDR2 reads SVGEGT. The CDR3 covers 16 residues. Trimming at V came to 2 bases and at J to 4 bases, leaving 10 bases not matched to a gene. This chain's CDR3 is CASSYEGAILGTEAFF. The CDR3 nucleotides read TGTGCCAGCAGTTACGAGGGGGCAATTCTAGGCACTGAAGCTTTCTTT.

The sample holds many counts of this clone. The chain uses TRBV10-3 and TRBJ2-7; 10 nucleotides agree with TRBD2. J lost 2 bases, V lost 2 bases, and 6 bases had no gene match. Per germline, CDR1 ENHRY and CDR2 SYGVKD. This CDR3 is built from 16 residues. DNA of the CDR3: TGTGCCATCAGTGAGGGTGGGACTAGCGCGACCTACGAGCAGTACGTC. Encoded protein: CAISEGGTSATYEQYV.

With regard to this clone: One end of the junction varies from germline; a read error may be responsible. The rearrangement uses TRBV27 and TRBJ2-6, with TRBD1 as a possible D gene (5 bases). Germline-derived CDR1 and CDR2 are MNHEY and SMNVEV (reference sequence). This CDR3 comprises 15 residues. The DNA of the CDR3 is TGTGCCAGCAGTTTTTTGGGTTCTGGGGCCAACGTCCTGATTTTC. It encodes CASSFLGSGANVLIF.

This clone was seen at least ten times. Other DNA sequences within the sample encode an identical CDR3. The chain is built from TRBV5-5 and TRBJ1-2; D is ambiguous. The germline V gene encodes CDR1 SGHKS and CDR2 YYEKEE (reference sequence). This CDR3 comprises 14 residues. Trimming pared 5 bases from V and 8 bases from J, leaving 19 bases between. CDR3 region: CASRPTPGNRGYTF. CDR3 sequence (DNA): TGTGCCAGCAGACCTACCCCGGGGAATAGGGGCTACACCTTC.

This clone came up many times. V usage is TRBV20-1 and J usage is TRBJ2-5, with D perhaps matching TRBD1 or TRBD2 (5 bases each). Germline-derived CDR1 and CDR2 are DFQATT and SNEGSKA (reference sequence). V gave up 1 base and J gave up 2 bases, with 11 bases separating them. CDR3 length: 14 residues. The CDR3 DNA follows: TGCAGTGCTAGAGCCGGGACCCCTCAAGAGACCCAGTACTTC. Translated, it gives CSARAGTPQETQYF.

This clone was observed at least ten times. This chain joins TRBV30 and TRBJ1-5; 7 bases align to TRBD1. CDR1 GTSNPN and CDR2 SVGIG come from the germline V gene (reference sequence). V lost 1 base and J lost 6; bases outside the gene matches: 6. This CDR3 is built from 14 residues. This chain's CDR3 is CAWSETGVSQPQHF. CDR3 in DNA: TGTGCCTGGAGTGAAACAGGGGTGAGTCAGCCCCAGCATTTT.

This clone was seen ten or more times. The rearrangement links TRBV20-1 to TRBJ1-3; D not resolved. CDR1 is DFQATT and CDR2 is SNEGSKA in the germline V gene (reference sequence). The length of the CDR3 is 16 residues. Trimming shortened V by 0 bases and J by 1 base, and 13 bases separated the two germline ends. The CDR3 DNA sequence: TGCAGTGCTAGAGACCCGGGTTGGCTATCTGGAAACACCATATATTTT. It translates to CSARDPGWLSGNTIYF.

This clone was found many times. This chain links TRBV6-1 with TRBJ2-7; D possibly corresponds to TRBD1 (6 bases). Trimming removed 5 bases from V and 0 bases from J, with 14 bases in between. The CDR3 length is 15 residues. The germline V gene has CDR1 MNHNS and CDR2 SASEGT. CDR3 amino acids: CASSPTPTGSYEQYF. The CDR3 coding sequence is TGTGCCAGCAGTCCCACACCGACAGGCTCCTACGAGCAGTACTTC.

This clone came up many times. This sequence joins TRBV20-1 and TRBJ1-1; no definite D call. CDR1 is DFQATT, CDR2 SNEGSKA, per germline (reference sequence). This CDR3 is built from 11 residues. The CDR3 region is CRATENTEAFF. The CDR3 bases are TGCAGGGCGACTGAGAACACTGAAGCTTTCTTT.

This clone was counted only a few times. CDR3 in amino acids: CASSFLAGGPGEQFF. CDR3 nucleotides: TGTGCCAGCAGCTTCCTAGCGGGAGGGCCCGGTGAGCAGTTCTTC. The chain joins TRBV5-6 to TRBJ2-1, with 12 bases aligning to TRBD2. Germline CDR1 is SGHDT and CDR2 is YYEEEE. The CDR3 spans 15 residues. V gave up 2 bases and J gave up 9 bases; unmatched junction bases: 6.

This clone was seen many times. This sequence joins TRBV11-1 and TRBJ1-1; TRBD1 matches at 12 bases. Germline CDR1 and CDR2: SGHAT and FQDESV (reference sequence). The CDR3 is made up of 16 amino acids. V was pared by 5 bases and J by 5 bases, with 9 bases of the junction left unmatched. The CDR3 nucleotides are TGTGCCAGCAGCCATGGGACAGGGGGCCTGGGGACTGAAGCTTTCTTT. Its protein product is CASSHGTGGLGTEAFF.

This clone was detected many times. V usage is TRBV18 and J usage is TRBJ2-3; D not resolved. The V and J ends lost 6 bases and 0 bases respectively, with 16 bases between them. CDR1 is KGHSH, CDR2 LQKENI, per germline. This CDR3 region has 16 residues. CDR3 bases: TGTGCCAGCTCCCCTGTCCCAGACCCTAGCACAGATACGCAGTATTTT. It specifies CASSPVPDPSTDTQYF.

This clone was recorded at least ten times. The chain links TRBV4-1 to TRBJ2-3, with TRBD2 matching over 15 bases. Trimming cost V 4 bases and J 0 bases; bases outside gene matches: 8. Germline V CDR1 and CDR2: MGHRA, YSYEKL. The CDR3 runs 19 residues. In DNA form, the CDR3 reads TGCGCCAGCAGCCGACGGGGACTAGCGGGGGGCCCAAGCACAGATACGCAGTATTTT. It codes for CASSRRGLAGGPSTDTQYF.

The sample holds one count of this clone. This chain links TRBV19 with TRBJ1-2; 7 bases map to TRBD1. V lost 5 bases, J lost 4 bases, and 13 bases stayed unmatched. The CDR3 is 16 amino acids. Germline-derived CDR1 and CDR2 are LNHDA and SQIVND (reference sequence). The DNA of the CDR3 is TGTGCCAGTAGTCCCGCGGACAGGATTAAGATCTATGGCTACACCTTC. Protein: CASSPADRIKIYGYTF. Looking up the rest from reference TRBV19 and TRBJ1-2 gives the full variable domain: DGGITQSPKYLFRKEGQNVTLSCEQNLNHDAMYWYRQDPGQGLRLIYYSQIVNDFQKGDIAEGYSVSREKKESFPLTVTSAQKNPTAFYLCASSPADRIKIYGYTFGSGTRLTVV.

This clone was detected many times. V is TRBV7-3 and J is TRBJ1-1; TRBD1 matches at 7 bases. V lost 0 bases and J lost 4; bases outside the gene matches: 2. This CDR3 spans 14 amino acids. Germline assignment: CDR1 SGHTA and CDR2 FQGTGA. The CDR3 loop is CASSLTGDSTEAFF. CDR3 sequence (DNA): TGTGCCAGCAGCTTAACCGGGGACAGCACTGAAGCTTTCTTT.

Many counts were recorded for this clone. This chain uses TRBV5-1 with TRBJ1-6, with D unclear. The CDR3 length is 13 residues. Deletions cut 7 bases from V and 6 bases from J, with 11 bases between. The germline CDR1 and CDR2 sequences are SGHRS and YFSETQ. In DNA form, the CDR3 reads TGCGCCAGCCGGAGGGAGTTTAATTCACCCCTCCACTTT. Translation gives CASRREFNSPLHF.

The rearrangement uses TRBV20-1 and TRBJ2-1, with 9 bases lining up with TRBD2. With 8 bases clipped from V and 7 bases from J, the junction kept 18 bases outside the gene matches. Per the germline V gene, CDR1 is DFQATT and CDR2 is SNEGSKA (reference sequence). CDR3 length: 16 amino acids. The CDR3 here is CSLEGSSGDLRNEQFF. CDR3 bases: TGCAGTCTCGAGGGGTCTAGCGGGGATCTCCGAAATGAGCAGTTCTTC.

This chain joins TRBV4-2 and TRBJ2-1; maybe TRBD1 (8 bases). The length of the CDR3 is 16 residues. V lost 2 bases and J lost 7, with 18 bases in between. Germline V gene lookup returns CDR1 LGHNA and CDR2 YNFKEQ. In nucleotides, the CDR3 is TGTGCCAGCAGCCAACAGGGGGCGGGAGTGGGAAATGAGCAGTTCTTC. It specifies CASSQQGAGVGNEQFF.